Following are 12 T cell receptor beta chains from one sample sequenced in a study of control samples from healthy donors and cancer patients. The method was immunoSEQ multiplex PCR; TCRdb's version includes in-frame clones alone and lacks a portion of them. Of some 71,000 clones listed, just under 90% are singletons. Source material: PBMCs. These receptors came from a man in his 60s with lung cancer.

This clone was counted a few times. The chain uses TRBV7-6 and TRBJ1-1; a possible D gene is TRBD1 (5 bases). Germline assignment: CDR1 SGHVS and CDR2 FNYEAQ. The CDR3 is 18 residues long. Trimming took off 2 bases at V and 0 bases at J, with 19 bases between the two ends. The CDR3 DNA follows: TGTGCCAGCAGCTTAAAGCCCCCCCAAGGGGCCATGAACACTGAAGCTTTCTTT. It codes for CASSLKPPQGAMNTEAFF.

The V and J genes are TRBV5-6 and TRBJ2-7; maybe TRBD2 (6 bases). Germline V gives CDR1 SGHDT, CDR2 YYEEEE. The CDR3 extends over 13 amino acids. Between the trimmed V and J ends, which lost 0 bases and 5 bases, there was a span of 9 bases. The CDR3 DNA follows: TGTGCCAGCAGCTTGGAGCGGAGGGACGAGCAGTACGTC. It codes for CASSLERRDEQYV.

V gene TRBV5-1 combines with J gene TRBJ2-2, with D perhaps matching TRBD1 (5 bases). This CDR3 spans 16 amino acids. Germline V gene data show CDR1 as SGHRS and CDR2 as YFSETQ. Trimming pared 4 bases from V and 1 base from J, leaving 14 bases between. The CDR3: CASSTGRQLNTGELFF. DNA for the CDR3: TGCGCCAGCAGCACAGGAAGGCAGCTGAACACCGGGGAGCTGTTTTTT.

The chain recombines TRBV18 with TRBJ1-1; 8 positions match TRBD1. CDR3 size: 14 residues. The junction had 3 bases not matched to a gene; V was cut back by 3 bases and J by 3 bases. Germline V gives CDR1 KGHSH, CDR2 LQKENI. The CDR3 region is CASSPQTGDTEAFF. The DNA for the CDR3 is TGTGCCAGCTCACCGCAGACAGGGGACACTGAAGCTTTCTTT. Using reference TRBV18 and TRBJ1-1 for the parts outside the CDR3, the full variable domain is NAGVMQNPRHLVRRRGQEARLRCSPMKGHSHVYWYRQLPEEGLKFMVYLQKENIIDESGMPKERFSAEFPKEGPSILRIQQVVRGDSAAYFCASSPQTGDTEAFFGQGTRLTVV.

This chain joins TRBV3-1 (or the pseudogene TRBV3-2) and TRBJ1-1, with a possible D match to TRBD1 (6 bases). Germline V gene lookup returns CDR1 LGHDT and CDR2 YNNKEL (reference sequence). Trimming stripped 1 base from V and 0 bases from J, with 15 bases between. This CDR3 has 17 amino acids. CDR3 sequence reads: CASSQGSRGSVNTEAFF. DNA for the CDR3: TGTGCCAGCAGCCAAGGGAGTAGGGGGTCAGTGAACACTGAAGCTTTCTTT.

The gene calls are TRBV5-4 and TRBJ1-6; no definite D call. The CDR3 spans 17 residues. Germline CDR1 is SGHNT and CDR2 is YYREEE (reference sequence). V shed 1 base and J shed 8 bases, with 19 bases lying between them. Here the CDR3 reads CASSLSSGPLTDSPLHF. Written as DNA, the CDR3 is TGTGCCAGCAGCTTGAGCTCCGGACCCCTGACTGATTCACCCCTCCACTTT.

V usage is TRBV5-1 and J usage is TRBJ2-7; tentatively, D is TRBD1 or TRBD2 (5 bases each). Trimming cost V 4 bases and J 3 bases, with 14 bases left between them. Germline V gene sequence: CDR1 SGHRS, CDR2 YFSETQ. This CDR3 has 14 residues. In DNA, the CDR3 is TGCGCCAGCAGCGATTCCGGGGCGCACTACGAGCAGTACTTC. It yields the protein CASSDSGAHYEQYF.

V gene TRBV30 combines with J gene TRBJ1-1; D is unresolved. Trimming took off 3 bases at V and 4 bases at J, with 15 bases between the two ends. The CDR3 covers 14 residues. The germline CDR1 and CDR2 sequences are GTSNPN and SVGIG (reference sequence). DNA of the CDR3: TGTGCCTGGAGAAGAAAGGGATTTAGCACTGAAGCTTTCTTT. This codes for CAWRRKGFSTEAFF.

V and J are TRBV5-6 and TRBJ2-4; D tentatively fits TRBD1 or TRBD2 (6 bases each). CDR3 size: 15 residues. The germline gives CDR1 SGHDT, CDR2 YYEEEE. The V end lost 1 base, the J end lost 0 bases, and 8 bases lay between the germline ends. The CDR3 DNA follows: TGTGCCAGCAGCTTGCGGGGGCGAGCCAAAAACATTCAGTACTTC. This gives the protein CASSLRGRAKNIQYF.

The chain is built from TRBV5-1 and TRBJ1-4, with a weak D call TRBD1 (5 bases). Germline CDR1 SGHRS, CDR2 YFSETQ. The CDR3 spans 15 residues. Trimming stripped 0 bases from V and 5 bases from J, with 11 bases between. CDR3 in DNA: TGCGCCAGCAGCTTGGAGTTTCAGGGCAATGAAAAACTGTTTTTT. Translation: CASSLEFQGNEKLFF.

The rearrangement uses TRBV9 and TRBJ1-1; 7 bases map to TRBD1. This CDR3 has 16 residues. The J segment lost 0 bases and the V segment lost 7 bases, leaving 12 bases of the junction unmatched. Germline V gene sequence: CDR1 SGDLS, CDR2 YYNGEE. For the CDR3, the DNA is TGTGCCAGCGCAACCAGGGGACAGACCATGAACACTGAAGCTTTCTTT. Its translation: CASATRGQTMNTEAFF.

This clone was counted a single time. The chain has TRBV3-1 (or the pseudogene TRBV3-2) and TRBJ2-5; a weak D match, TRBD2 (6 bases). This CDR3 spans 16 amino acids. CDR1 and CDR2 from the germline V gene are LGHDT and YNNKEL (reference sequence). Trimming removed 0 bases from V and 9 bases from J, with 20 bases in between. CDR3 bases: TGTGCCAGCAGCCAAGATATTGGGGACCTCGGAGGGGCCCAGTACTTC. It codes for CASSQDIGDLGGAQYF.